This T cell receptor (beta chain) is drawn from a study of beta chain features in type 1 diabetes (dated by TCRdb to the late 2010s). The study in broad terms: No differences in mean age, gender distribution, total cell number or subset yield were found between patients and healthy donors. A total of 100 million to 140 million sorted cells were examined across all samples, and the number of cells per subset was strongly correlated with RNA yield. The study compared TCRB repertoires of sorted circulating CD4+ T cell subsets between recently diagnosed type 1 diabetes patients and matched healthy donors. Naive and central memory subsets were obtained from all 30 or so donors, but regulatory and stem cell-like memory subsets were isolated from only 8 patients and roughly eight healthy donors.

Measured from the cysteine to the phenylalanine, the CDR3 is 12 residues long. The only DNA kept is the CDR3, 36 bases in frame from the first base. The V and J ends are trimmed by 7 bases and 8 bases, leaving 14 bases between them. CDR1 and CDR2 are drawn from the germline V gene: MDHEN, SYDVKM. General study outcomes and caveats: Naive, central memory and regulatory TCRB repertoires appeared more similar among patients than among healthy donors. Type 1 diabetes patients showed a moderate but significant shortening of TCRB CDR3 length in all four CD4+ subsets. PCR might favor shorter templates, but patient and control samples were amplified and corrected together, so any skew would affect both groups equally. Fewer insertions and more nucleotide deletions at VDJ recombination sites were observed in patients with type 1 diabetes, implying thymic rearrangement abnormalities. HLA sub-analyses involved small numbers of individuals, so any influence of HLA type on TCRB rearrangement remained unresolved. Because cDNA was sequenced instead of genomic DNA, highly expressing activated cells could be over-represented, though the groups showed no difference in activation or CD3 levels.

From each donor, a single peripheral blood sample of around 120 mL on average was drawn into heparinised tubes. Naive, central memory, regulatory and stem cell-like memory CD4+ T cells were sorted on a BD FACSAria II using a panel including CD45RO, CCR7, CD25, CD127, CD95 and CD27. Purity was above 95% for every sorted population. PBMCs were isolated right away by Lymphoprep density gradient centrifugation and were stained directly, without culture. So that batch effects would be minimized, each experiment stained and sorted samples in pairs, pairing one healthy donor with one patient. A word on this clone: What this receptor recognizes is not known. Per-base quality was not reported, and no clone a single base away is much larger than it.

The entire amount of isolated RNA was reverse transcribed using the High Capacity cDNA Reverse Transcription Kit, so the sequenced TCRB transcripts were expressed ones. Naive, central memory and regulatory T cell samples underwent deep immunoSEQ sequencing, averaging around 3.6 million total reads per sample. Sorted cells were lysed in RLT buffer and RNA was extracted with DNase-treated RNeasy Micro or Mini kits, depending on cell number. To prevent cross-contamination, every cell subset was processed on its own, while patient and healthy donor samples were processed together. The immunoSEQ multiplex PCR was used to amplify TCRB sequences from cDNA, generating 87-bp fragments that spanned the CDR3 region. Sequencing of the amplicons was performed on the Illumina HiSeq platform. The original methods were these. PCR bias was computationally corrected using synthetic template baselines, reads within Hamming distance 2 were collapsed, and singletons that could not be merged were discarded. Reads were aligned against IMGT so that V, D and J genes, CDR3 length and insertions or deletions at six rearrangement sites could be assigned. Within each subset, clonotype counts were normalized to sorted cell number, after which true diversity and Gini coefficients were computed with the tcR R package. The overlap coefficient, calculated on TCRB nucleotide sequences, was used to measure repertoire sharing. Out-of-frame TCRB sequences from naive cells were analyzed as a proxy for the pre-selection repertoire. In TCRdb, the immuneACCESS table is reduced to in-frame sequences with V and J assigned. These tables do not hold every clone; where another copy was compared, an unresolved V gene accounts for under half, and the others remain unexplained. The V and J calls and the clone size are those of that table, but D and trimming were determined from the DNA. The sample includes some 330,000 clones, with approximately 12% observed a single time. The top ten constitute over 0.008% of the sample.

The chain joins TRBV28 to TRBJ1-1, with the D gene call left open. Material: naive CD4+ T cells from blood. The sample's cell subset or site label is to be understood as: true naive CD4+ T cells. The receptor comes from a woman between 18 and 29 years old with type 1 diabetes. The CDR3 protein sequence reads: CASTLAGLEAFF. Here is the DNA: TGTGCCAGCACCTTAGCGGGTTTGGAAGCTTTCTTT.